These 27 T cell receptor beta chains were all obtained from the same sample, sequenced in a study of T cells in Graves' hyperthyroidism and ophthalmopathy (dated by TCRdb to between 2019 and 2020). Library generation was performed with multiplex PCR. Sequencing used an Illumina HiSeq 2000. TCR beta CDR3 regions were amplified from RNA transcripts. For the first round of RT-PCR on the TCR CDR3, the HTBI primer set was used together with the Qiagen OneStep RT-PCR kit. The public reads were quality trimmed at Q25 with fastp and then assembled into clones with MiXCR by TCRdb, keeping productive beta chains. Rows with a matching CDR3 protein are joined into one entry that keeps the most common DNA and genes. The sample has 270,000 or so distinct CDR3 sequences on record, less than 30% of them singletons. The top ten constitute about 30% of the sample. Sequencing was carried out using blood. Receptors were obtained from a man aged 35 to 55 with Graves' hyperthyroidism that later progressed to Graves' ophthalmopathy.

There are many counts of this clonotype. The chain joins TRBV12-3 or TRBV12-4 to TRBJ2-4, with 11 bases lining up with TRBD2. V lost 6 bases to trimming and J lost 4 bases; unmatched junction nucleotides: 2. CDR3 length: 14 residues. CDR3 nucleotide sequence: TGTGCCAGCAGGCGGACTAGCGGGAAAAACATTCAGTACTTC. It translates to CASRRTSGKNIQYF.

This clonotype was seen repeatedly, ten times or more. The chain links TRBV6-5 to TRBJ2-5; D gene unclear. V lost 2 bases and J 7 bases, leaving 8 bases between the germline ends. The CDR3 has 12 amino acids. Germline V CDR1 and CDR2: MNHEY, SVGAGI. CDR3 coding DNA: TGTGCCAGCAGTTACCTAGAAGGGACCCAGTACTTC. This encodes CASSYLEGTQYF.

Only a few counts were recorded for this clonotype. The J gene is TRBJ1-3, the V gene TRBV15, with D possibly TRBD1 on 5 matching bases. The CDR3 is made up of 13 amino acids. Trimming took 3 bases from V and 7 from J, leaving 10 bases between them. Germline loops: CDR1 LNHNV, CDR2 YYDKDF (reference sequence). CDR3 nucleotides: TGTGCCACCAGCAGCAGGGTGGTGAACACCATATATTTT. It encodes CATSSRVVNTIYF. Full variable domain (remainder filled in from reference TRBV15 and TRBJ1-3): DAMVIQNPRYQVTQFGKPVTLSCSQTLNHNVMYWYQQKSSQAPKLLFHYYDKDFNNEADTPDNFQSRRPNTSFCFLDIRSPGLGDTAMYLCATSSRVVNTIYFGEGSWLTVV.

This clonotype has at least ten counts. CDR3 amino acids: CATAGGAQETQYF. The CDR3 bases are TGTGCCACCGCCGGGGGTGCCCAAGAGACCCAGTACTTC. The V and J genes are TRBV24-1 and TRBJ2-5, with TRBD2 as a possible D gene (6 bases). Looked up from germline, CDR1 is KGHDR and CDR2 is SFDVKD. Trimming shortened V by 9 bases and J by 1 base, and 11 bases separated the two germline ends. CDR3 length: 13 residues.

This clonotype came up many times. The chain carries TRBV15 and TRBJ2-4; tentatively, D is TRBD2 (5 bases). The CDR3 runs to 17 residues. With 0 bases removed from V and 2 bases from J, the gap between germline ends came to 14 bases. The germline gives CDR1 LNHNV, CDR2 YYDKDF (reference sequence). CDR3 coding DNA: TGTGCCACCAGCAGAGATCGGGCGCGGGTACCCAAAAACATTCAGTACTTC. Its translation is CATSRDRARVPKNIQYF.

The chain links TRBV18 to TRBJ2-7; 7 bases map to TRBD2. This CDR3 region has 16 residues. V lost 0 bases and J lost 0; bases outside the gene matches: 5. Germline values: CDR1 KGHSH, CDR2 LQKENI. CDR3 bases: TGTGCCAGCTCACCACCGGGTCGCGGGAGCTCCTACGAGCAGTACTTC. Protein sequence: CASSPPGRGSSYEQYF.

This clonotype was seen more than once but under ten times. CDR3 loop: CASSLSQRQGYTF. The CDR3 DNA is TGTGCCAGCAGTTTAAGCCAAAGGCAAGGCTACACCTTC. This chain connects TRBV12-3 or TRBV12-4 to TRBJ1-2; D remains unclear. Trimming stripped 2 bases from V and 8 bases from J, with 12 bases between. The CDR3 contains 13 residues.

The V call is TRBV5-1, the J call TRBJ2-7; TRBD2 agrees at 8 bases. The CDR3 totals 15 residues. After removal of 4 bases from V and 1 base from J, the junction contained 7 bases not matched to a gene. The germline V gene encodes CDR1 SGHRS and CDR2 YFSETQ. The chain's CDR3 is CASSRAGEPSYEQYF. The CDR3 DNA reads TGCGCCAGCAGCCGAGCGGGGGAGCCTTCCTACGAGCAGTACTTC.

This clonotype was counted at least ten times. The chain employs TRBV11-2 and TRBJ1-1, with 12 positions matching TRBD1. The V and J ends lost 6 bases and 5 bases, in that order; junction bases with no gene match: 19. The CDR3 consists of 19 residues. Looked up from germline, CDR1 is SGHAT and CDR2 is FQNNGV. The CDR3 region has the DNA TGTGCCAGCAGGCCCTTGTATGCCCGGGACAGGGGGCGCGGAACTGAAGCTTTCTTT. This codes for CASRPLYARDRGRGTEAFF.

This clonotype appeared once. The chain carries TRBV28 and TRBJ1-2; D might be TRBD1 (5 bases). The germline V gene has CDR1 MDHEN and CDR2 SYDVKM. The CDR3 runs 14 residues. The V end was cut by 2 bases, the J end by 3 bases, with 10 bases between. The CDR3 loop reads CASSLRRADYGYTF. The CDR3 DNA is TGTGCCAGCAGTTTACGCAGGGCAGACTATGGCTACACCTTC.

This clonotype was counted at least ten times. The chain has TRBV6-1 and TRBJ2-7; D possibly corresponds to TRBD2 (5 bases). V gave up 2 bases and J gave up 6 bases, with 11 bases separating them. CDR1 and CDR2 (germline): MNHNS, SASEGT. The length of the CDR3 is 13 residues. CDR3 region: CASSEYDYPEQYF. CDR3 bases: TGTGCCAGCAGTGAATATGACTACCCCGAGCAGTACTTC.

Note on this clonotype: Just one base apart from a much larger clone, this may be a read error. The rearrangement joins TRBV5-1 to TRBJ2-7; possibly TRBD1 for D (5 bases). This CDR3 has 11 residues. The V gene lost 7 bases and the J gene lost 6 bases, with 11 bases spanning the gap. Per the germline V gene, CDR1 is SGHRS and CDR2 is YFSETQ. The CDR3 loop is CASLPQGEQYF. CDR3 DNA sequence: TGCGCCAGCCTCCCTCAGGGCGAGCAGTACTTC.

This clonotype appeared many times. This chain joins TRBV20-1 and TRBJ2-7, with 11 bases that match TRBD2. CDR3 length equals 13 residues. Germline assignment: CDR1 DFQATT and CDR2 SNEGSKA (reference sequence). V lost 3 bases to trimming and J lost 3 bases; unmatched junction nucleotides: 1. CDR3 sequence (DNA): TGCAGTGCTAGGGGACTAGCGGACTACGAGCAGTACTTC. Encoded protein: CSARGLADYEQYF.

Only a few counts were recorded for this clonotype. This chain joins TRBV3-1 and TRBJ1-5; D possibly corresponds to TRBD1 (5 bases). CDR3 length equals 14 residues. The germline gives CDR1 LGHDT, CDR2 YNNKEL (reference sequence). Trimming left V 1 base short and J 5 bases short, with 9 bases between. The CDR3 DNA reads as TGTGCCAGCAGCCAAGGGGCAGGGCATCAGCCCCAGCATTTT. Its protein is CASSQGAGHQPQHF.

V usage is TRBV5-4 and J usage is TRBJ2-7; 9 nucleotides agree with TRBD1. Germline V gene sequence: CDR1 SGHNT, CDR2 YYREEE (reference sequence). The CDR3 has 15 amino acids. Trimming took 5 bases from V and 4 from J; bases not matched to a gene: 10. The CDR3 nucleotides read TGTGCCAGCAGTCACCCGGGACAGGGTGTGTACGAGCAGTACTTC. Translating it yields CASSHPGQGVYEQYF.

The CDR3 loop is CASSPRQGSYEQYF. CDR3 DNA: TGTGCCAGCAGTCCGCGACAGGGGAGCTACGAGCAGTACTTC. This rearrangement joins TRBV12-3 or TRBV12-4 to TRBJ2-7, with 8 positions matching TRBD1. This CDR3 region has 14 residues. With 5 bases clipped from V and 3 bases from J, the junction kept 6 bases outside the gene matches.

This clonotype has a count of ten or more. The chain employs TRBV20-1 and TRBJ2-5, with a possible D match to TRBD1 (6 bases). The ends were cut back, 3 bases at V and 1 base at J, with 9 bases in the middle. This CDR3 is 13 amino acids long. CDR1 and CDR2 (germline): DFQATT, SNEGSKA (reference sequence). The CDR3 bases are TGCAGTGCTAGGCCGGACAGCCAAGAGACCCAGTACTTC. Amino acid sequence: CSARPDSQETQYF.

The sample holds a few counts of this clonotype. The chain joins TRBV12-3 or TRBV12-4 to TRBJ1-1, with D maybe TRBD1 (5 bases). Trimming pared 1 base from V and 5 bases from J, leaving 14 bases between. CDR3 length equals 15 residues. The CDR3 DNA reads TGTGCCAGCAGTTTAGGGCTGGGACCGGGGACTGAAGCTTTCTTT. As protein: CASSLGLGPGTEAFF.

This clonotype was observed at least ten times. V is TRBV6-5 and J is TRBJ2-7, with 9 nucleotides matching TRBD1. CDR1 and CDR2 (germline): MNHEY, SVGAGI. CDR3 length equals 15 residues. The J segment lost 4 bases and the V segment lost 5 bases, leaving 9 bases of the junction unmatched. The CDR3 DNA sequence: TGTGCCAGCAGTCTTGGGACAGGGATAGCTTACGAGCAGTACTTC. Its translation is CASSLGTGIAYEQYF.

In DNA, the CDR3 is TGCAGTGCTAAAAACAGGGTCGGTCAGCCCCAGCATTTT. Translated, it gives CSAKNRVGQPQHF. The V call is TRBV20-1, the J call TRBJ1-5; D is perhaps TRBD1 (6 bases). Trimming removed 4 bases from V and 6 bases from J, with 13 bases in between. Looked up from germline, CDR1 is DFQATT and CDR2 is SNEGSKA (reference sequence). The CDR3 covers 13 residues.

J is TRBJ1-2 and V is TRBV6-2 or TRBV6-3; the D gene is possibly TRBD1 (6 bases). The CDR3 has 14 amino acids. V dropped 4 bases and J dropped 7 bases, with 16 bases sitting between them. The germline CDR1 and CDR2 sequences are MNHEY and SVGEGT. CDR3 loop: CASSSTTRGFGYTF. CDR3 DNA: TGTGCCAGCAGTTCAACTACCAGGGGTTTTGGCTACACCTTC.

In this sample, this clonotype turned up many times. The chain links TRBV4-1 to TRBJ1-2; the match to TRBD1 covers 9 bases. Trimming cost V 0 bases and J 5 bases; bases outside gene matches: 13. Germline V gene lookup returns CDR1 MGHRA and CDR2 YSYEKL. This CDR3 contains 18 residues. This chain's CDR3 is CASSQDLSGTGNPYGYTF. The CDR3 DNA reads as TGCGCCAGCAGCCAAGATCTTAGCGGGACAGGGAACCCATATGGCTACACCTTC.

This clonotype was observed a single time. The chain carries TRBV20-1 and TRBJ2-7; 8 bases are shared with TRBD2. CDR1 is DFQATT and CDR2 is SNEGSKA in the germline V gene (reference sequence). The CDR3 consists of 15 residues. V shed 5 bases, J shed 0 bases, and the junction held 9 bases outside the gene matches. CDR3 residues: CSAGLSGRGSYEQYF. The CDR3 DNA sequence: TGCAGTGCTGGGTTGAGCGGGAGAGGCTCCTACGAGCAGTACTTC.

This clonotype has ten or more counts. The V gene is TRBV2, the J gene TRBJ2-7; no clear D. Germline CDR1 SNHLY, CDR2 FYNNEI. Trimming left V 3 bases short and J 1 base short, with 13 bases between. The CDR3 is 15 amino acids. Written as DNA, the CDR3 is TGTGCCAGCAGTGATGTTCGAGAATCTTCCTACGAGCAGTACTTC. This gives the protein CASSDVRESSYEQYF. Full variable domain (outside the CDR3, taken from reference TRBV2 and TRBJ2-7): EPEVTQTPSHQVTQMGQEVILRCVPISNHLYFYWYRQILGQKVEFLVSFYNNEISEKSEIFDDQFSVERPDGSNFTLKIRSTKLEDSAMYFCASSDVRESSYEQYFGPGTRLTVT.

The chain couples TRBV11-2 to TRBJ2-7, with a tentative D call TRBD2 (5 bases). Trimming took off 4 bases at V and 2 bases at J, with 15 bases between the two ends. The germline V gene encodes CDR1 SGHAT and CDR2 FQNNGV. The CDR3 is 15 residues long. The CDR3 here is CASSSPPDFTYEQYF. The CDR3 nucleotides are TGTGCCAGCAGCTCCCCGCCGGACTTCACCTACGAGCAGTACTTC.

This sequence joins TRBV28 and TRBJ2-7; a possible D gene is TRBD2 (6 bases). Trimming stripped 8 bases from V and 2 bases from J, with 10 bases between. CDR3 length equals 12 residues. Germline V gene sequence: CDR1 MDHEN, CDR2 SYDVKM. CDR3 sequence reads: CASWAGTYEQYF. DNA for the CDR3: TGTGCCAGCTGGGCGGGGACCTACGAGCAGTACTTC.

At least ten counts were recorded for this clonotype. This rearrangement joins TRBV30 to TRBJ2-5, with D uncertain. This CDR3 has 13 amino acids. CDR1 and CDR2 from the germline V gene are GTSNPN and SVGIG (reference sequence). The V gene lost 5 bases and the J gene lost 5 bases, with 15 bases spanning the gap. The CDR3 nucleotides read TGTGCCTGGGGTCTTGGGATAAGCGAGACCCAGTACTTC. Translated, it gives CAWGLGISETQYF.